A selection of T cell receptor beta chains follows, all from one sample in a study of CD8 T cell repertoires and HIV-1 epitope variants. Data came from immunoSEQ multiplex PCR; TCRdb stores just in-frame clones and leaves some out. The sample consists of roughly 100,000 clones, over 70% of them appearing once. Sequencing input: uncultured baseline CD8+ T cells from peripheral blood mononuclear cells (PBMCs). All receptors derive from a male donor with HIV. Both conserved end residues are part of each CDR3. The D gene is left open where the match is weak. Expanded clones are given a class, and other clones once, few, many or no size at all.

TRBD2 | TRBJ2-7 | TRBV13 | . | CASSVYSGGPYEQYF | TGTGCCAGCAGCGTATATAGCGGGGGTCCCTACGAGCAGTACTTC
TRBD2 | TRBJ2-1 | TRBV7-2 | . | CASSLQGLETSSNEQFF | TGTGCCAGCAGCTTACAAGGCTTGGAGACTAGCAGCAATGAGCAGTTCTTC
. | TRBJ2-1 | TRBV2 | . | CASDTVGEQFF | TGTGCCAGCGACACAGTAGGTGAGCAGTTCTTC
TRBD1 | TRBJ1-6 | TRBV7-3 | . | CASSLTGAVDSPLHF | TGTGCCAGCAGCTTGACAGGGGCAGTGGATTCACCCCTCCACTTT
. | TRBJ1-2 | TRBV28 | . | CASTGTLYGYTF | TGTGCCAGCACGGGAACTCTCTATGGCTACACCTTC
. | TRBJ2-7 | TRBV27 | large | CASSLSQGTLSYEQYF | TGTGCCAGCAGTTTATCACAGGGAACCCTCTCCTACGAGCAGTACTTC
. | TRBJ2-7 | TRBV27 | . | CASSYSGPRYEQYF | TGTGCCAGCAGTTATAGCGGCCCCAGGTACGAGCAGTACTTC
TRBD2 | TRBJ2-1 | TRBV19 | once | CASKVLAGDYNEQFF | TGTGCCAGTAAAGTACTAGCGGGAGACTACAATGAGCAGTTCTTC
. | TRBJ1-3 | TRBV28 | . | CASSTGRNTIYF | TGTGCCAGCAGCACGGGCCGGAACACCATATATTTT
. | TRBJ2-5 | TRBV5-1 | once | CASSLGLQETQYF | TGCGCCAGCAGCTTGGGACTCCAAGAGACCCAGTACTTC
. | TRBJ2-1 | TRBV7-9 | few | CASSSLTGSSYNEQFF | TGTGCCAGCAGCTCCCTGACAGGTAGCTCCTACAATGAGCAGTTCTTC
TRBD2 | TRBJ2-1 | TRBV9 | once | CASSVATSGERSSYNEQFF | TGTGCCAGCAGCGTAGCGACTAGCGGGGAAAGGAGCTCCTACAATGAGCAGTTCTTC
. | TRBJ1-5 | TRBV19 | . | CASRNNQPQHF | TGTGCCAGTAGGAATAATCAGCCCCAGCATTTT
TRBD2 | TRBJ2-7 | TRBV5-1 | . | CASSLVASGSYEQYF | TGCGCCAGCAGCTTGGTGGCTAGCGGCTCCTACGAGCAGTACTTC
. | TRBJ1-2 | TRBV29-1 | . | CSVEPASYGYTF | TGCAGCGTTGAACCGGCTAGCTATGGCTACACCTTC
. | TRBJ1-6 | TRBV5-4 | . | CASRLSPEYNSPLHF | TGTGCCAGCAGACTTTCGCCAGAGTATAATTCACCCCTCCACTTT
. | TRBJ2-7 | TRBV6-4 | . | CASVGPFSYEQYF | TGTGCCAGCGTCGGGCCGTTCTCCTACGAGCAGTACTTC
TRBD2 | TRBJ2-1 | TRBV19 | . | CASSRTHFPGLAFNEQFF | TGTGCCAGTAGCCGAACCCACTTTCCGGGACTAGCGTTTAATGAGCAGTTCTTC
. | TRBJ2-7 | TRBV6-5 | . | CASSPIPDSYEQYF | TGTGCCAGCAGTCCTATTCCAGACTCCTACGAGCAGTACTTC
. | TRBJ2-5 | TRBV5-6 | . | CASSLWEETQYF | TGTGCCAGCAGCTTGTGGGAAGAGACCCAGTACTTC